This is a list of T cell receptor beta chains from one sample in a study of neoadjuvant anti-PD-1 for oral cavity cancer. Sequencing used immunoSEQ multiplex PCR; TCRdb keeps in-frame clones, though not all of them. The sample comprises approximately 37,000 clones, 87% of which are singletons, and about 3.5% rests with the top ten. Specimen: PBMCs, collected before nivolumab (anti-PD-1) treatment. All receptors derive from a person between 35 and 79 years old with oral cavity squamous cell carcinoma. Both conserved end residues are part of each CDR3. D genes are given only for firm matches. Where a row states a size, it is once, few, many or the class of an expanded clone; other rows omit it.

TRBJ1-3	.	.	TRBV10-3	CAISESFSRSGNTIYF	TGTGCCATCAGTGAGTCCTTTTCCAGGTCTGGAAACACCATATATTTT
TRBJ1-6	.	TRBD1	TRBV7-2	CASSVGTGQNSPLHF	TGTGCCAGCAGCGTTGGGACAGGACAAAATTCACCCCTCCACTTT
TRBJ1-1	.	.	TRBV5-1	CASSLAGGQNTEAFF	TGCGCCAGCAGCTTGGCGGGGGGACAGAACACTGAAGCTTTCTTT
TRBJ2-7	.	.	TRBV15	CATSRDRTKGLEQYF	TGTGCCACCAGCAGAGACCGGACTAAGGGCTTGGAGCAGTACTTC
TRBJ2-5	.	TRBD1	TRBV7-7	CASSPSGTGFQETQYF	TGTGCCAGCAGCCCCTCCGGGACAGGTTTTCAAGAGACCCAGTACTTC
TRBJ2-7	once	TRBD1	TRBV9	CASNRLGGQGREQYF	TGTGCCAGCAACCGCCTGGGGGGACAGGGGAGAGAGCAGTACTTC
TRBJ2-1	.	TRBD2	TRBV19	CASSERGVYNEQFF	TGTGCCAGTAGTGAGCGGGGGGTCTACAATGAGCAGTTCTTC
TRBJ1-1	.	.	TRBV7-2	CASSLDSSFYEAFF	TGTGCCAGCAGCCTCGACAGTAGTTTCTATGAAGCTTTCTTT
TRBJ1-4	.	TRBD1	TRBV5-1	CASSPLWTGSNEKLFF	TGCGCCAGCAGCCCGCTATGGACAGGGAGTAATGAAAAACTGTTTTTT
TRBJ2-6	once	TRBD1	TRBV18	CASSPSLGQGASGANVLTF	TGTGCCAGCTCACCTTCTTTGGGACAGGGGGCATCTGGGGCCAACGTCCTGACTTTC
TRBJ2-5	.	TRBD2	TRBV5-1	CASSSRLAGDETQYF	TGCGCCAGCAGTTCACGACTAGCGGGGGACGAGACCCAGTACTTC
TRBJ2-1	.	TRBD1	TRBV5-3	CARSHNGRQGQFF	TGTGCCAGAAGCCATAACGGAAGACAGGGACAGTTCTTC
TRBJ2-2	.	.	TRBV5-1	CASSLALRTQNTGELFF	TGCGCCAGCAGCTTGGCCTTGAGAACTCAGAACACCGGGGAGCTGTTTTTT
TRBJ1-2	.	TRBD1	TRBV6-6	CASSYQGADYGYTF	TGTGCCAGCAGTTATCAGGGGGCAGACTATGGCTACACCTTC
TRBJ1-1	.	.	TRBV19	CASSSQVNTEAFF	TGTGCCAGTAGTAGCCAGGTGAACACTGAAGCTTTCTTT
TRBJ2-2	.	.	TRBV4-1	CASRHWTGELFF	TGCGCCAGCAGACACTGGACCGGGGAGCTGTTTTTT
TRBJ2-5	once	.	TRBV14	CASSPRGYQETQYF	TGTGCCAGCAGCCCACGAGGGTACCAAGAGACCCAGTACTTC
TRBJ2-3	.	.	TRBV4-3	CASSQEAAWGTDTQYF	TGCGCCAGCAGCCAAGAAGCGGCTTGGGGCACAGATACGCAGTATTTT
TRBJ1-2	.	.	TRBV11-2	CASSLAGSLRDGYTF	TGTGCCAGCAGCTTAGCTGGGTCTCTTCGTGATGGCTACACCTTC
TRBJ1-2	.	.	TRBV5-1	CASSREGYGYTF	TGCGCCAGCAGCAGGGAAGGGTATGGCTACACCTTC
TRBJ1-2	.	.	TRBV6-5	CASSGQTYGYTF	TGTGCCAGCAGTGGCCAGACCTATGGCTACACCTTC
TRBJ1-6	.	.	TRBV4-1	CASSHPQDGITLHF	TGCGCCAGCAGCCACCCTCAGGATGGGATAACCCTCCACTTT
TRBJ2-1	.	TRBD2	TRBV7-2	CASQLAGSYNEQFF	TGTGCCAGCCAACTAGCGGGTTCCTACAATGAGCAGTTCTTC
TRBJ1-6	.	.	TRBV6-6	CASSSGANSPLHF	TGTGCCAGCAGTAGCGGAGCTAATTCACCCCTCCACTTT
TRBJ2-4	.	TRBD2	TRBV6-5	CASSRGGDRDIQYF	TGTGCCAGCAGCCGGGGGGGGGACCGAGACATTCAGTACTTC
TRBJ2-3	.	.	TRBV5-1	CASSQGPTGGTDTQYF	TGCGCCAGCAGCCAAGGACCGACGGGTGGCACAGATACGCAGTATTTT
TRBJ1-2	.	TRBD1	TRBV13	CASSLGTGLYGYTF	TGTGCCAGCAGCTTAGGGACAGGGCTCTATGGCTACACCTTC
TRBJ2-7	.	.	TRBV7-2	CASSSPMGEQYF	TGTGCCAGCAGCTCCCCCATGGGCGAGCAGTACTTC
TRBJ1-6	.	.	TRBV11-2	CASSLDRPQGTPLHF	TGTGCCAGCAGCTTAGATCGTCCCCAGGGGACACCCCTCCACTTT
TRBJ1-1	once	.	TRBV7-9	CASALGNTEAFF	TGTGCCAGCGCCCTGGGGAACACTGAAGCTTTCTTT
TRBJ1-2	.	.	TRBV6-1	CASSEAGGAYGYTF	TGTGCCAGCAGTGAAGCGGGGGGGGCCTATGGCTACACCTTC
TRBJ1-1	once	.	TRBV5-1	CASSLVRNTEAFF	TGCGCCAGCAGCTTGGTAAGAAACACTGAAGCTTTCTTT
TRBJ1-1	.	.	TRBV15	CATSRVSGVVLNTEAFF	TGTGCCACCAGCAGAGTCTCTGGGGTCGTGCTGAACACTGAAGCTTTCTTT
TRBJ2-1	once	.	TRBV5-1	CASSPRRANNEQFF	TGCGCCAGCAGCCCAAGGCGGGCCAACAATGAGCAGTTCTTC
TRBJ2-2	once	TRBD2	TRBV5-6	CASRRTSGGANTGELFF	TGTGCCAGCAGGAGGACTAGCGGGGGGGCGAACACCGGGGAGCTGTTTTTT
TRBJ2-7	.	.	TRBV5-1	CASSFFRGQGNEQYF	TGCGCCAGCAGCTTTTTCCGGGGTCAGGGCAACGAGCAGTACTTC
TRBJ2-5	.	.	TRBV30	CAWNTGLAIKETQYF	TGTGCCTGGAACACTGGGCTAGCTATAAAAGAGACCCAGTACTTC
TRBJ2-7	.	.	TRBV7-7	CASSLDGGSEQYF	TGTGCCAGCAGCTTAGACGGAGGGAGCGAGCAGTACTTC
TRBJ1-1	few	.	TRBV19	CASSIWGRGAEAFF	TGTGCCAGTAGTATCTGGGGCAGAGGGGCTGAAGCTTTCTTT
TRBJ1-2	.	TRBD1	TRBV19	CASSAGTGGAGAGGYTF	TGTGCCAGTAGCGCCGGGACAGGGGGCGCCGGGGCTGGTGGCTACACCTTC
TRBJ1-6	.	TRBD1	TRBV27	CASSWGQGINSPLHF	TGTGCCAGCAGCTGGGGACAGGGGATAAACTCACCCCTCCACTTT
TRBJ1-4	.	.	TRBV9	CASSVEGPNEKLFF	TGTGCCAGCAGCGTCGAGGGACCTAATGAAAAACTGTTTTTT
TRBJ1-1	.	.	TRBV7-8	CASSFADTEAFF	TGTGCCAGCAGCTTCGCAGACACTGAAGCTTTCTTT
TRBJ1-6	.	TRBD1	TRBV27	CASSSWDRGGSPLHF	TGTGCCAGCAGTTCTTGGGACAGGGGTGGGTCACCCCTCCACTTT
TRBJ1-4	.	.	TRBV6-1	CASSETTTNEKLFF	TGTGCCAGCAGTGAGACAACAACTAATGAAAAGCTGTTTTTT
TRBJ2-2	.	TRBD1	TRBV7-9	CASSWTGGATGELFF	TGTGCCAGCAGCTGGACAGGGGGCGCGACCGGGGAGCTGTTTTTT
TRBJ1-2	.	.	TRBV15	CATSREMGTKTF	TGTGCCACCAGCAGAGAAATGGGGACGAAGACCTTC
TRBJ2-1	.	TRBD2	TRBV4-2	CASSHDISGGRSYNEQFF	TGTGCCAGCAGCCATGATATTAGCGGGGGTCGGTCCTACAATGAGCAGTTCTTC
TRBJ1-1	.	TRBD1	TRBV2	CASSEGQGPTEAFF	TGTGCCAGCAGTGAAGGACAGGGGCCCACTGAAGCTTTCTTT
TRBJ2-1	.	TRBD1	TRBV29-1	CSVEDEKQGGRSSYNEQFF	TGCAGCGTTGAAGATGAGAAACAAGGGGGCCGAAGCTCCTACAATGAGCAGTTCTTC
TRBJ2-2	.	.	TRBV18	CASSPRGEQNTGELFF	TGTGCCAGCTCACCAAGAGGGGAACAGAACACCGGGGAGCTGTTTTTT